This is a list of T cell receptor beta chains from one sample in a study of T cell repertoires in cytomegalovirus infection. TCRdb ran MiXCR on the reads and lists one entry per CDR3 protein. Among under 300,000 distinct CDR3 sequences, over 9% were seen once, and the ten largest hold around 1.6%. Source material: PBMCs. Receptors were obtained from a human donor in good health (CMV status not recorded). Some clones in this sample may be carry-over from other donors' samples. Both conserved end residues are part of each CDR3. A D gene is named only where the DNA matches it firmly. Some rows have no size entry. The others give once, few or many, or a class for an expanded clone.

CDR3,DNA,V,size,J,D
CASGQPNQPQHF,TGTGCCAGCGGGCAGCCAAATCAGCCCCAGCATTTT,TRBV7-2,many,TRBJ1-5,.
CSVGRNSNQPQHF,TGCAGCGTTGGGCGAAATAGCAATCAGCCCCAGCATTTT,TRBV29-1,few,TRBJ1-5,.
CASSPFYRVNSGNTIYF,TGTGCCAGCAGCCCCTTTTACAGGGTAAACTCTGGAAACACCATATATTTT,TRBV7-2,many,TRBJ1-3,.
CSVAPTGGETQYF,TGCAGCGTTGCACCAACAGGGGGAGAGACCCAGTACTTC,TRBV29-1,few,TRBJ2-5,TRBD1
CASSLGAGKETQYF,TGTGCCAGCAGCTTAGGGGCAGGGAAAGAGACCCAGTACTTC,TRBV7-6,.,TRBJ2-5,.
CASSQDEGGLADNTDTQYF,TGTGCCAGCAGCCAAGATGAAGGGGGCCTAGCGGACAACACAGATACGCAGTATTTT,TRBV4-2,few,TRBJ2-3,.
CASSRGSGGFTEAFF,TGTGCCAGTAGTAGAGGGTCCGGGGGATTCACTGAAGCTTTCTTT,TRBV19,.,TRBJ1-1,.
CASRARDTRADTQYF,TGTGCCAGCAGGGCCCGGGACACCAGAGCAGATACGCAGTATTTT,TRBV2,few,TRBJ2-3,.
CASSKKSGPGQGGEQYF,TGTGCCAGCAGTAAAAAGTCGGGGCCGGGACAAGGGGGCGAGCAGTACTTC,TRBV6-6,many,TRBJ2-7,.
CASSQGGGQGYWETQYF,TGTGCCAGCAGCCAAGGGGGAGGACAGGGCTATTGGGAGACCCAGTACTTC,TRBV14,many,TRBJ2-5,TRBD1
CASRGSTVSNIQYF,TGTGCCAGCAGAGGATCGACGGTATCAAACATTCAGTACTTC,TRBV6-2/TRBV6-3,many,TRBJ2-4,.
CASGGASYEQYF,TGTGCCAGCGGTGGAGCGTCCTACGAGCAGTACTTC,TRBV6-2/TRBV6-3,.,TRBJ2-7,.
CASSPAGASYNEQFF,TGTGCCAGTAGCCCCGCGGGAGCGTCCTACAATGAGCAGTTCTTC,TRBV19,many,TRBJ2-1,TRBD2
CSVEDLRLAGKTFTDTQYF,TGCAGCGTTGAAGATCTTCGACTAGCGGGCAAGACCTTCACAGATACGCAGTATTTT,TRBV29-1,few,TRBJ2-3,TRBD2
CASITGEGNSPLHF,TGTGCCAGCATTACAGGGGAAGGGAATTCACCCCTCCACTTT,TRBV28,many,TRBJ1-6,TRBD1
CASSRGAYQETQYF,TGTGCCAGCAGCCGAGGGGCGTACCAAGAGACCCAGTACTTC,TRBV7-2,many,TRBJ2-5,.
CASSFGTGTNTGELFF,TGTGCCAGCAGCTTCGGGACGGGAACTAACACCGGGGAGCTGTTTTTT,TRBV5-5,many,TRBJ2-2,.
CASSPRDREYTF,TGTGCCAGCAGCCCCCGAGACAGGGAGTACACCTTC,TRBV7-2,many,TRBJ1-2,TRBD1